Following are 27 T cell receptor beta chains from one sample sequenced in a study of blood T cell repertoires in COVID-19. Sequencing was performed with immunoSEQ multiplex PCR; in TCRdb, only in-frame clones are kept and a portion is missing. Counted here are around 77,000 clones, 75% to 95% occurring once; the ten biggest clones make up around 5%. Specimen: peripheral blood. The receptors stem from a woman aged 55-70 years with active COVID-19.

V gene TRBV28 combines with J gene TRBJ2-2, with D perhaps TRBD2 (6 bases). CDR1 is MDHEN and CDR2 is SYDVKM in the germline V gene. V dropped 10 bases and J dropped 2 bases, with 14 bases sitting between them. CDR3 length equals 14 residues. The CDR3 is CATLGGINTGELFF. CDR3 sequence (DNA): TGTGCCACCCTCGGCGGGATTAACACCGGGGAGCTGTTTTTT.

This chain links TRBV21-1 with TRBJ2-7; no DNA check was done on the table's D call, TRBD2. TRBV21-1 is a recognized pseudogene. The CDR3 contains 11 residues. The CDR3 bases are TGTGCCAGCCAAAAGGCGGAAGAGCAGTACTTC. Amino acids: CASQKAEEQYF.

CDR3 nucleotides: TGTGCCAGCAGCCCTGACAGGGGGGTCACAGATACGCAGTATTTT. Translated, it gives CASSPDRGVTDTQYF. The chain joins TRBV5-4 to TRBJ2-3; 9 bases agree with TRBD1. CDR1 and CDR2 (germline): SGHNT, YYREEE (reference sequence). The ends lost 4 bases at V and 2 bases at J; junction bases unmatched: 5. The CDR3 has 15 amino acids.

The chain combines TRBV5-1 with TRBJ1-4; the D gene is possibly TRBD1 (5 bases). The CDR3 has 14 residues. From germline, CDR1 is SGHRS and CDR2 YFSETQ. V was cut by 3 bases and J by 5 bases, with 11 bases left in between. The CDR3 here is CASSSGTGNEKLFF. CDR3 nucleotides: TGCGCCAGCAGCTCAGGAACAGGCAATGAAAAACTGTTTTTT. Full variable domain (missing parts from reference TRBV5-1 and TRBJ1-4): KAGVTQTPRYLIKTRGQQVTLSCSPISGHRSVSWYQQTPGQGLQFLFEYFSETQRNKGNFPGRFSGRQFSNSRSEMNVSTLELGDSALYLCASSSGTGNEKLFFGSGTQLSVL.

The V gene is TRBV10-2, the J gene TRBJ2-3; TRBD2 is a possible D gene (6 bases). Trimming removed 3 bases from V and 3 bases from J, with 19 bases in between. Per germline, CDR1 WSHSY and CDR2 SAAADI. CDR3 length: 17 residues. DNA of the CDR3: TGCGCCAGCAGTGATTACGGGAGCCCCCCCCCAACAGATACGCAGTATTTT. Protein: CASSDYGSPPPTDTQYF.

V gene TRBV2 combines with J gene TRBJ1-4; 7 nucleotides match TRBD1. In germline, CDR1 is SNHLY, CDR2 FYNNEI. CDR3 size: 14 residues. The V and J ends lost 7 bases and 6 bases, in that order; junction bases with no gene match: 8. CDR3 bases: TGTGCCAGCACCCCTTGGACAGGTGATGAAAAACTGTTTTTT. Translating it yields CASTPWTGDEKLFF.

The sample holds one count of this clone. The CDR3 sequence is CASSPMSSGRLSGANVLTF. The CDR3 DNA reads TGTGCCAGCAGCCCAATGTCTAGCGGGAGACTCTCTGGGGCCAACGTCCTGACTTTC. The genes are TRBV3-1 (or the pseudogene TRBV3-2) and TRBJ2-6; 10 bases agree with TRBD2. This CDR3 spans 19 amino acids. From germline, CDR1 is LGHDT and CDR2 YNNKEL (reference sequence). V was clipped by 4 bases and J by 0 bases; unmatched bases: 9.

The chain employs TRBV6-8 and TRBJ2-7; possible D gene TRBD1, 5 bases. Between the trimmed V and J ends, which lost 5 bases and 3 bases, there was a span of 11 bases. Germline V gene sequence: CDR1 MNHGY, CDR2 SAAAGT. The CDR3 runs 13 residues. In nucleotides, the CDR3 is TGTGCCAGCAGTCGGACACCCGACTACGAGCAGTACTTC. It codes for CASSRTPDYEQYF.

The rearrangement joins TRBV25-1 to TRBJ1-1; D gene unclear. The CDR3 has 13 residues. Germline CDR1 MGHDK, CDR2 SYGVNS. V was cut by 3 bases and J by 5 bases, with 10 bases left in between. The CDR3: CASSEPGETEAFF. The CDR3 DNA reads TGTGCCAGCAGTGAGCCCGGGGAGACTGAAGCTTTCTTT.

The rearrangement joins TRBV7-9 to TRBJ2-5; 7 nucleotides agree with TRBD1. The germline V gene has CDR1 SEHNR and CDR2 FQNEAQ (reference sequence). The CDR3 consists of 15 residues. The J segment lost 2 bases and the V segment lost 6 bases, leaving 9 bases of the junction unmatched. CDR3 in amino acids: CASSRSGGLQETQYF. In nucleotides, the CDR3 is TGTGCCAGCAGTAGGTCAGGGGGTTTACAAGAGACCCAGTACTTC.

This clone came up a few times. V usage is TRBV28 and J usage is TRBJ2-7; 8 bases are shared with TRBD2. The junction had 8 bases not matched to a gene; V was cut back by 6 bases and J by 4 bases. CDR1 is MDHEN and CDR2 is SYDVKM in the germline V gene. The CDR3 is 14 residues long. The CDR3 DNA follows: TGTGCCAGCAGAATTAGCGGGGCTAAATACGAGCAGTACTTC. It encodes CASRISGAKYEQYF.

The rearrangement uses TRBV28 and TRBJ1-1, with TRBD1 as a possible D gene (6 bases). V gave up 5 bases and J gave up 4 bases, with 17 bases separating them. Germline lookup yields CDR1 MDHEN and CDR2 SYDVKM. CDR3 length equals 15 residues. CDR3 sequence reads: CASSPPGGQGTEAFF. The CDR3 coding sequence is TGTGCCAGCAGTCCCCCTGGGGGCCAGGGCACTGAAGCTTTCTTT.

V is TRBV18 and J is TRBJ2-1; 12 bases are a match to TRBD2. Trimming took 0 bases from V and 7 from J; bases not matched to a gene: 4. The CDR3 length is 16 residues. Germline CDR1 is KGHSH and CDR2 is LQKENI. The CDR3 is CASSPPTLAGGNEQFF. CDR3 bases: TGTGCCAGCTCACCACCAACCCTAGCGGGAGGGAATGAGCAGTTCTTC.

This clone is a singleton in its sample. The genes are TRBV28 and TRBJ1-2; D is unresolved. The CDR3 spans 14 residues. Germline CDR1 is MDHEN and CDR2 is SYDVKM. The ends were cut back, 8 bases at V and 6 bases at J, with 19 bases in the middle. The CDR3 spells CASSLTFRSHGYTF. DNA of the CDR3: TGTGCCAGCTCGTTAACTTTCAGGTCCCATGGCTACACCTTC.

V is TRBV28 and J is TRBJ1-2; 8 bases match TRBD1. This CDR3 spans 14 amino acids. Germline V CDR1 and CDR2: MDHEN, SYDVKM. J gave up 7 bases and V 6 bases, and 10 bases lay outside the gene matches. CDR3 residues: CASRWLTGVGGYTF. The CDR3 region has the DNA TGTGCCAGCAGATGGTTGACAGGGGTTGGTGGCTACACCTTC.

V and J are TRBV5-1 and TRBJ2-7, with 9 bases lining up with TRBD2. J lost 0 bases, V lost 7 bases, and 23 bases had no gene match. CDR3 size: 20 residues. From germline, CDR1 is SGHRS and CDR2 YFSETQ. This CDR3 is CASYKPGTGGRAYHSYEQYF. CDR3 bases: TGCGCCAGCTATAAGCCCGGGACTGGCGGGAGGGCCTACCACTCCTACGAGCAGTACTTC. The variable domain in full, with the rest retrieved from reference TRBV5-1 and TRBJ2-7, is KAGVTQTPRYLIKTRGQQVTLSCSPISGHRSVSWYQQTPGQGLQFLFEYFSETQRNKGNFPGRFSGRQFSNSRSEMNVSTLELGDSALYLCASYKPGTGGRAYHSYEQYFGPGTRLTVT.

The rearrangement links TRBV19 to TRBJ1-5; no reliable D call. Germline-derived CDR1 and CDR2 are LNHDA and SQIVND (reference sequence). This CDR3 spans 15 amino acids. Trimming pared 3 bases from V and 0 bases from J, leaving 9 bases between. CDR3 in DNA: TGTGCCAGTAGTATCATGTCAGATAGCAATCAGCCCCAGCATTTT. Translation gives CASSIMSDSNQPQHF.

With regard to this clone: In the same sample, other DNA sequences code for this CDR3. The chain uses TRBV3-1 (or the pseudogene TRBV3-2) and TRBJ1-4, with unresolved D. The CDR3 consists of 11 residues. V lost 8 bases and J 8 bases, leaving 9 bases between the germline ends. The germline gives CDR1 LGHDT, CDR2 YNNKEL (reference sequence). CDR3 DNA sequence: TGTGCCAGCCGCAGAGGGGAAAAACTGTTTTTT. The encoded protein is CASRRGEKLFF.

The J gene is TRBJ1-4, the V gene TRBV9; TRBD1 is a possible D gene (6 bases). Trimming removed 0 bases from V and 2 bases from J, with 11 bases in between. Germline V gene data show CDR1 as SGDLS and CDR2 as YYNGEE. The CDR3 consists of 16 residues. This CDR3 reads CASSVAWGGTNEKLFF. The CDR3 DNA is TGTGCCAGCAGCGTAGCTTGGGGGGGCACTAATGAAAAACTGTTTTTT.

The rearrangement uses TRBV5-1 and TRBJ2-2; the D gene is possibly TRBD2 (5 bases). Germline CDR1 and CDR2: SGHRS and YFSETQ. V was shortened by 7 bases and J by 6 bases, with 10 bases between the two germline ends. There are 12 residues in the CDR3. The CDR3 bases are TGCGCCAGCGAGAGGGTCGCCGGGGAGCTGTTTTTT. Amino acids: CASERVAGELFF.

The chain links TRBV5-1 to TRBJ1-1; D is possibly TRBD1 (5 bases). Germline CDR1 is SGHRS and CDR2 is YFSETQ. The V end lost 3 bases, the J end lost 1 base, and 10 bases lay between the germline ends. This CDR3 spans 14 amino acids. The CDR3 bases are TGCGCCAGCAGCTCAGGGTCGGGGAACACTGAAGCTTTCTTT. Translation gives CASSSGSGNTEAFF.

V usage is TRBV19 and J usage is TRBJ2-5, with 11 bases lining up with TRBD2. In germline, CDR1 is LNHDA, CDR2 SQIVND (reference sequence). Trimming cost V 3 bases and J 4 bases; bases outside gene matches: 16. The length of the CDR3 is 19 residues. The CDR3 sequence is CASSIGWASGRRLGETQYF. Here the CDR3 DNA reads TGTGCCAGTAGTATTGGTTGGGCTAGCGGGAGGAGGCTAGGAGAGACCCAGTACTTC.

The rearrangement uses TRBV5-1 and TRBJ2-3; TRBD1 agrees at 10 bases. V was pared by 0 bases and J by 0 bases, with 1 base of the junction left unmatched. Germline V gene lookup returns CDR1 SGHRS and CDR2 YFSETQ. This CDR3 comprises 16 residues. The CDR3 DNA reads TGCGCCAGCAGCTTGGGGGACAGGGGAAGCACAGATACGCAGTATTTT. It codes for CASSLGDRGSTDTQYF. Supplemented by reference TRBV5-1 and TRBJ2-3, the full variable domain reads KAGVTQTPRYLIKTRGQQVTLSCSPISGHRSVSWYQQTPGQGLQFLFEYFSETQRNKGNFPGRFSGRQFSNSRSEMNVSTLELGDSALYLCASSLGDRGSTDTQYFGPGTRLTVL.

The J gene is TRBJ1-1, the V gene TRBV12-3 or TRBV12-4; D is unclear. V was trimmed by 3 bases and J by 1 base, leaving 6 bases between them. This CDR3 comprises 13 residues. Here the CDR3 DNA reads TGTGCCAGCAGTTTGTCCGGGAACACTGAAGCTTTCTTT. It specifies CASSLSGNTEAFF.

This clone was detected once. The CDR3 loop is CASSLPPAEGNTEAFF. CDR3 bases: TGTGCCAGCAGCTTACCCCCGGCGGAGGGAAACACTGAAGCTTTCTTT. The rearrangement links TRBV7-2 to TRBJ1-1; D is undetermined. The ends were cut back, 2 bases at V and 2 bases at J, with 15 bases in the middle. The CDR3 runs to 16 residues. CDR1 and CDR2 (germline): SGHTA, FQGNSA.

V gene TRBV15 combines with J gene TRBJ2-2; the D is unclear. The CDR3 is made up of 15 amino acids. The germline V gene encodes CDR1 LNHNV and CDR2 YYDKDF (reference sequence). Trimming shortened V by 1 base and J by 3 bases, and 9 bases separated the two germline ends. Here the CDR3 reads CATSRAGLDTGELFF. For the CDR3, the DNA is TGTGCCACCAGCAGAGCAGGTTTGGACACCGGGGAGCTGTTTTTT.

The chain uses TRBV7-2 and TRBJ2-3, with 14 bases that match TRBD2. The CDR3 is 17 amino acids. V trimming: 4 bases; J trimming: 6 bases; junction bases outside the gene matches: 9. Per germline, CDR1 SGHTA and CDR2 FQGNSA. As DNA, the CDR3 is TGTGCCAGCAGCTCATCCCCGGGACTAGCGGGAGTGGATACGCAGTATTTT. The encoded protein is CASSSSPGLAGVDTQYF.